This T cell receptor beta chain was sequenced for a study of blood T cell repertoires in COVID-19. Study context: Sites in the United States, Italy and Spain provided acute and convalescent COVID-19 samples.

Per the study methods: Counts of nucleated cells, estimated from reference gene primer amplification, were obtained. The data were produced by immunoSEQ multiplex PCR, yet TCRdb's version contains in-frame clones alone and is incomplete. V and J calls and clone size follow that table, whereas D and trimming were derived from the DNA. The profile covers 200,000 or so clones, with just under 85% appearing a single time and 6.9% taken by the ten largest. Trimming stripped 3 bases from V and 1 base from J, with 9 bases between. The germline gives CDR1 WNHNN, CDR2 SYGVQD (reference sequence). The CDR3 has 15 residues.

The receptor was derived from a human donor with acute or convalescent COVID-19. The donor label of this sample is uncertain. The rearrangement links TRBV10-1 to TRBJ2-2, with D tentatively TRBD1 (6 bases). The sample comprised peripheral blood. CDR3 loop: CASSDTGWNTGELFF. CDR3 DNA sequence: TGCGCCAGCAGTGACACAGGGTGGAACACCGGGGAGCTGTTTTTT.